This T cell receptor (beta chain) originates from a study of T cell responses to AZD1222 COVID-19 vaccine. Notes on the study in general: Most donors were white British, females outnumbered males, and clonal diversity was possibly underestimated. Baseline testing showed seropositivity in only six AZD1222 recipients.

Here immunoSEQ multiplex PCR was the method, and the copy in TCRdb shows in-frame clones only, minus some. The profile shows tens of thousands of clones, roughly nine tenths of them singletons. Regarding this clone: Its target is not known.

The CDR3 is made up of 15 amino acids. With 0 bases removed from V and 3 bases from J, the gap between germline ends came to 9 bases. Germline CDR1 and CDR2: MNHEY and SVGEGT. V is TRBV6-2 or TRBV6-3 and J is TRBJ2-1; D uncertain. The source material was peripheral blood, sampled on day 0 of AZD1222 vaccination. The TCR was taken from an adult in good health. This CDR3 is CASSYSTPYYNEQFF. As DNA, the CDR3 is TGTGCCAGCAGTTACTCTACCCCCTACTACAATGAGCAGTTCTTC.